This T cell receptor beta chain appears in the sequencing data of a study of blood T cell repertoires in COVID-19. Clinical history reported by participants formed the basis on which cohorts were assigned. Donors in Cohort 3 counted as recovered after two negative PCRs, clearance, or symptom resolution. Source study methods: Amplifying reference gene primers gave estimates of nucleated cell counts. The table came from immunoSEQ multiplex PCR; TCRdb's copy has only in-frame clones and leaves some out. V and J calls and clone size come straight from that table; D and trimming were deduced from the DNA. The data hold some 390,000 clones, with around 92% observed a single time. The CDR3 is 13 residues long. V lost 2 bases to trimming and J lost 5 bases, with 9 bases between them. Germline V CDR1 and CDR2: SGHTA, FQGNSA.

Sequenced: PBMCs or T cells enriched from blood (not recorded which). The clonotype comes from a woman aged 25 to 39 who had recovered from COVID-19. The chain combines TRBV7-2 with TRBJ1-2; the D gene is possibly TRBD1 (6 bases). The CDR3 is CASSLRGAYGYTF. In nucleotides, the CDR3 is TGTGCCAGCAGCTTACGGGGGGCTTATGGCTACACCTTC.